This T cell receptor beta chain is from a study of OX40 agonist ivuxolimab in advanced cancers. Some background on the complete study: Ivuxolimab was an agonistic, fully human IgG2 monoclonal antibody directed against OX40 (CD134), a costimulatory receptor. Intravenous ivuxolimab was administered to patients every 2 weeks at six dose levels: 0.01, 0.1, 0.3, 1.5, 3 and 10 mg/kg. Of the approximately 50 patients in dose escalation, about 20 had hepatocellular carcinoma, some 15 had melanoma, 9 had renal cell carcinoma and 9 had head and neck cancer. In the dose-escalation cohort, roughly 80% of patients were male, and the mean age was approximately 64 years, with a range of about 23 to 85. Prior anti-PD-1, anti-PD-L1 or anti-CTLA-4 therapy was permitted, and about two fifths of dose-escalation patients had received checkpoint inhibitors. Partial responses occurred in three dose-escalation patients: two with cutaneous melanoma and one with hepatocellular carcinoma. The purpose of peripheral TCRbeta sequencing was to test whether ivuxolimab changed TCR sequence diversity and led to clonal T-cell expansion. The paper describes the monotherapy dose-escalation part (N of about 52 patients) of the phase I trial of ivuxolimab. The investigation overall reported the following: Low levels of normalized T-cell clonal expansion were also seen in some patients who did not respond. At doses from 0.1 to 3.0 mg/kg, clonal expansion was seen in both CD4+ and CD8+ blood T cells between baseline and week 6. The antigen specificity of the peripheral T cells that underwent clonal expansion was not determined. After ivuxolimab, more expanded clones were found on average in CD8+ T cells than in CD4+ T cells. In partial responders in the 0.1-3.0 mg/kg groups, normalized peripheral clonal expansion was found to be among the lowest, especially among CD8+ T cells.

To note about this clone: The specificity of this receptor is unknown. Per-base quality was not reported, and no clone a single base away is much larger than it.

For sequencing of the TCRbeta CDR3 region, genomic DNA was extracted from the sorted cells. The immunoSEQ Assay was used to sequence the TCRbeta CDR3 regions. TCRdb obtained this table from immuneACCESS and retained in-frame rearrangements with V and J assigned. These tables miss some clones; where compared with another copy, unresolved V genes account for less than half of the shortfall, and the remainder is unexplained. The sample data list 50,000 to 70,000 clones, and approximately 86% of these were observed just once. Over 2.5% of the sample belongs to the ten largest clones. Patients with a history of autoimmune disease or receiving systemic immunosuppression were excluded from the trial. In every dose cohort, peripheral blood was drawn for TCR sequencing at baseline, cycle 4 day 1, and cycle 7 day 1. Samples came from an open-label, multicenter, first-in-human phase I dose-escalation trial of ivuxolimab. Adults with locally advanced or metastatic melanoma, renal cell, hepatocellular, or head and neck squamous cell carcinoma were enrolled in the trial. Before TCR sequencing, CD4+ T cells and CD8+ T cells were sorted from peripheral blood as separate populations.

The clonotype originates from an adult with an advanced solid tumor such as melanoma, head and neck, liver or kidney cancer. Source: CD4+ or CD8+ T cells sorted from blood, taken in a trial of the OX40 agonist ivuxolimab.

The CDR3 amino acid sequence is: CASSYSGTENTEAFF. The DNA sequence reads TGTGCCAGCAGTTACTCGGGGACAGAGAACACTGAAGCTTTCTTT. Here the chain combines TRBV6-5 and TRBJ1-1; TRBD1 lines up with 7 middle nucleotides. CDR1 and CDR2 are read off the germline V gene as MNHEY and SVGAGI. The CDR3 starts with the cysteine, ends with the phenylalanine, and has 15 residues. Left in the record is the CDR3 DNA by itself, 45 bases read in frame from the first base. Here V drops 0 bases and J drops 1 base, and the junction holds 2 bases not matched to any gene.